The 10 T cell receptor beta chains below all came from one sample that was sequenced in a study of shared clonotypes between healthy human individuals. Profiled with immunoSEQ multiplex PCR; TCRdb holds only in-frame clones, not every one. This sample has some 2.1 million clones, with 90% to 95% found just once. Sequences were obtained from naive CD4+ T cells sorted from blood. Sample subset: CD45RA+ positively selected. These receptors were collected from a man aged 18 to 30 in good health.

This chain uses TRBV12-2 with TRBJ2-7; the listed D gene, TRBD2, was not tested against the DNA. TRBV12-2 is a pseudogene locus. CDR3 length: 16 amino acids. CDR3: CASRFLRGDPDYEQYF. The CDR3 DNA follows: TGTGCAAGTCGCTTTCTTAGAGGAGACCCTGACTACGAGCAGTACTTC.

This chain joins TRBV6-1 and TRBJ2-2; a possible D gene is TRBD2 (5 bases). The CDR3 covers 15 residues. Germline assignment: CDR1 MNHNS and CDR2 SASEGT. V dropped 6 bases and J dropped 3 bases, with 14 bases sitting between them. The CDR3 here is CASSLGGLYTGELFF. As DNA, the CDR3 is TGTGCCAGCAGCTTGGGCGGGCTATACACCGGGGAGCTGTTTTTT.

The chain combines TRBV7-9 with TRBJ1-1; possibly TRBD1 for D (6 bases). CDR1 SEHNR and CDR2 FQNEAQ come from the germline V gene (reference sequence). V was cut by 3 bases and J by 2 bases, with 16 bases left in between. The CDR3 is made up of 16 amino acids. The CDR3 loop reads CASSFKGGQVNTEAFF. The CDR3 DNA reads TGTGCCAGCAGCTTTAAAGGGGGGCAGGTTAACACTGAAGCTTTCTTT.

The chain has TRBV30 and TRBJ2-7; 7 nucleotides align to TRBD2. V was clipped by 2 bases and J by 6 bases; unmatched bases: 7. Germline lookup yields CDR1 GTSNPN and CDR2 SVGIG (reference sequence). This CDR3 has 13 amino acids. The CDR3 DNA is TGTGCCTGGAGTCCGGGGACGGGGGGCGAGCAGTACTTC. This gives the protein CAWSPGTGGEQYF.

The V and J genes are TRBV4-1 and TRBJ2-7; TRBD1 aligns across 8 bases. Losses at the gene ends were 0 bases for V and 1 base for J; bases not matched to a gene: 11. Germline lookup yields CDR1 MGHRA and CDR2 YSYEKL. CDR3 length: 18 residues. For the CDR3, the DNA is TGCGCCAGCAGCCAAGATCCGAAGGACAGGGCGCCTTCCTACGAGCAGTACTTC. This codes for CASSQDPKDRAPSYEQYF.

The V and J genes are TRBV1 and TRBJ1-2; the table's D call TRBD1 went unverified against the DNA. TRBV1 is listed as a pseudogene. The CDR3 loop spans 17 amino acids. DNA of the CDR3: TGCACCAGCAGCCAAGCCCCTCCCGGGACAGGGAGGTTTGGCTACACCTTC. It is translated as CTSSQAPPGTGRFGYTF.

The V and J genes are TRBV10-3 and TRBJ2-2; no firm D call. Looked up from germline, CDR1 is ENHRY and CDR2 is SYGVKD. The CDR3 spans 15 residues. Between the trimmed V and J ends, which lost 3 bases and 1 base, there was a span of 9 bases. The CDR3 DNA is TGTGCCATCAGTGACCAGCTAGGGAACACCGGGGAGCTGTTTTTT. Its protein is CAISDQLGNTGELFF.

The CDR3 region has the DNA TGTGCCAGCAGTCCTATGACAGGGGGATATCAGCCCCAGCATTTT. Its protein is CASSPMTGGYQPQHF. The V call is TRBV27, the J call TRBJ1-5; 9 bases align to TRBD1. This CDR3 region has 15 residues. The ends lost 5 bases at V and 5 bases at J; junction bases unmatched: 7. CDR1 MNHEY and CDR2 SMNVEV come from the germline V gene (reference sequence).

Notes on this clone: Other DNA sequences in the sample encode the same CDR3. The V call is TRBV9, the J call TRBJ1-4; TRBD1 might be the D (5 bases). The germline V and J ends were trimmed by 2 bases and 0 bases, with 8 bases remaining between them. From germline, CDR1 is SGDLS and CDR2 YYNGEE. This CDR3 has 15 residues. CDR3 nucleotides: TGTGCCAGCAGCGTTTTGGGGGCAACTAATGAAAAACTGTTTTTT. Translated, it gives CASSVLGATNEKLFF.

The chain carries TRBV5-1 and TRBJ2-3; TRBD1 is a possible D gene (6 bases). V was shortened by 1 base and J by 9 bases, with 12 bases between the two germline ends. From germline, CDR1 is SGHRS and CDR2 YFSETQ. The CDR3 covers 13 residues. CDR3 sequence reads: CASSLRGGDTQYF. Written as DNA, the CDR3 is TGCGCCAGCAGCTTGCGAGGGGGTGACACGCAGTATTTT.